This T cell receptor (beta chain) was found in a study of control samples from healthy donors and cancer patients. TCRdb's copy holds only in-frame clones and misses some; the assay was immunoSEQ multiplex PCR. The sample carries roughly 100,000 clones, about 83% recorded once. The sequenced sample was blood. The sequence derives from a woman aged 45-65 years in good health.

CDR3 nucleotide sequence: TGCGCCAGCAGTCAACCAGGGGGCCCCTACGAGCAGTACTTC. It codes for CASSQPGGPYEQYF. The chain uses TRBV5-1 and TRBJ2-7; 8 positions match TRBD1. From germline, CDR1 is SGHRS and CDR2 YFSETQ. V lost 5 bases to trimming and J lost 2 bases; unmatched junction nucleotides: 6. The CDR3 extends over 14 amino acids.